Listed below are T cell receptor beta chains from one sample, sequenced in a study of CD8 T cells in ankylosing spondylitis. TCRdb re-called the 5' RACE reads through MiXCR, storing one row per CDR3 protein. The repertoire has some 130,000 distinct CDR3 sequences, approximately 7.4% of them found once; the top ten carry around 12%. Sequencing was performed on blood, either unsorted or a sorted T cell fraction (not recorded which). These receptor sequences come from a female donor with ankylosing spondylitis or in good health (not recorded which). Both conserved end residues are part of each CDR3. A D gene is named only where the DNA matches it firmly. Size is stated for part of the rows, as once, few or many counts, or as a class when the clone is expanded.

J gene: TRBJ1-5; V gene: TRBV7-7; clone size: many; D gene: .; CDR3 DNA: TGTGCTAGCAGCCAGGACGTTATGGATCGAGGCAATCAGCCCCAGCATTTT; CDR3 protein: CASSQDVMDRGNQPQHF
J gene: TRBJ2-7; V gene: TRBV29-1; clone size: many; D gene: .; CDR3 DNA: TGCAGCGTTGAAGTTCAGGGATCCTACGAGCAGTACTTC; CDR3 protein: CSVEVQGSYEQYF
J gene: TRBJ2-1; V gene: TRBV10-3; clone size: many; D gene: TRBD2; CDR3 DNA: TGTGCCTCGACCCCTAGCGGGGGGAGCTCCTACAATGAGCAGTTCTTC; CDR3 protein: CASTPSGGSSYNEQFF
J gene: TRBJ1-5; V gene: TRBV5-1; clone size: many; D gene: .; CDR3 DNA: TGCGCCAGCAGCTTGGGGGGGTTTGGCAATCAGCCCCAGCATTTT; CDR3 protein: CASSLGGFGNQPQHF
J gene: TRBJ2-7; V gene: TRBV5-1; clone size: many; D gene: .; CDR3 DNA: TGCGCCAGCAGCAGAGACAGGTCATCCTACGAGCAGTACTTC; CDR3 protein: CASSRDRSSYEQYF
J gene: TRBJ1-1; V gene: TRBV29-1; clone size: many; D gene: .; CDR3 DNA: TGCAGCGTTGTCAGGGGATTGACTGAAGCTTTCTTT; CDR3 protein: CSVVRGLTEAFF
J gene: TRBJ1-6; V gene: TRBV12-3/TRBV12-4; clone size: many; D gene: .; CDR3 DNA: TGTGCCATCCAGCCCTGGATGGGTTCACCCCTCCACTTT; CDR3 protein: CAIQPWMGSPLHF
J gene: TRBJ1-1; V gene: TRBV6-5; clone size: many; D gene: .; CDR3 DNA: TGTGCCAGCAGTTACGCCGGACAGATGAACACTGAAGCTTTCTTT; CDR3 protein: CASSYAGQMNTEAFF
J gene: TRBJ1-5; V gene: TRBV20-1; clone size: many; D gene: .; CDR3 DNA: TGCAGTGCTAGAGTGGCAGGGATGGTAGATTGGCCCCAGCATTTT; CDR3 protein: CSARVAGMVDWPQHF
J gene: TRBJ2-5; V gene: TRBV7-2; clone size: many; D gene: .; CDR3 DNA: TGTGCCAGCACCGGGATGGGGACCCAGTACTTC; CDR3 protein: CASTGMGTQYF
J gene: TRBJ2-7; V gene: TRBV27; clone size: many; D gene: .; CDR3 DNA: TGTGCCAGCAGGACAGCTCGCTCCTACGAGCAGTACTTC; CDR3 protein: CASRTARSYEQYF
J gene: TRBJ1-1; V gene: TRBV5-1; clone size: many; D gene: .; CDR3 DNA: TGCGCCAGCAGCTTGGTCCCGGACAAGAACACTGAAGCTTTCTTT; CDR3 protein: CASSLVPDKNTEAFF
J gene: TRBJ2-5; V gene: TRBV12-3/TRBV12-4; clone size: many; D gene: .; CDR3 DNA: TGTGCCAGCGCCCCTGCGGCCCAAGAGACCCAGTACTTC; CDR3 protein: CASAPAAQETQYF
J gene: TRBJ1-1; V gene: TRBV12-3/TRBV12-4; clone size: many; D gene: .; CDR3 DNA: TGTGCCAGCAGTCCCGTGAACACTGAAGCTTTCTTT; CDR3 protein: CASSPVNTEAFF
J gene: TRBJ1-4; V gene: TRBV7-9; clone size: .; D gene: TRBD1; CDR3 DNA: TGTGCCAGCAGCCTTAAAGGACAGGATAAACTGTTTTTT; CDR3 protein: CASSLKGQDKLFF
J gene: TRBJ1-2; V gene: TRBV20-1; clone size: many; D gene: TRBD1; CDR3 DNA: TGCAGTGCTTCCGGACAGGAGAGTGGCTACACCTTC; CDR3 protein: CSASGQESGYTF
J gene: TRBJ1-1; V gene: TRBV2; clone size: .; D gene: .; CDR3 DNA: TGTGCCAGCAGGTTGGACAGAATGAACACTGAAGCTTTCTTT; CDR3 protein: CASRLDRMNTEAFF
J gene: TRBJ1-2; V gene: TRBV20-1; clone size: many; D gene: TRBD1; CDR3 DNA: TGCAGTGCTAGTGACCCCAGGGGGCCCCTCTATGGCTACACCTTC; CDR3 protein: CSASDPRGPLYGYTF
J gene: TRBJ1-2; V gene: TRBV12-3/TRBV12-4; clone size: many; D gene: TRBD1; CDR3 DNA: TGTGCCAGCAGTCTTTTTATAGCGAGGGGGCAAGGCTATGGCTACACCTTC; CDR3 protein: CASSLFIARGQGYGYTF
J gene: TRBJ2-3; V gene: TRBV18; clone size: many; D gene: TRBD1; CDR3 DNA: TGTGCCAGCTCACCACCGGACAGGGGTACAGATACGCAGTATTTT; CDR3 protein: CASSPPDRGTDTQYF
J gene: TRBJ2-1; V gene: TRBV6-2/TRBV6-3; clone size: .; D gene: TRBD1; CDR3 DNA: TGTGCCAGCAGTTACCTCACAGGGGTTAGAAGCTCCTACAATGAGCAGTTCTTC; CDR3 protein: CASSYLTGVRSSYNEQFF
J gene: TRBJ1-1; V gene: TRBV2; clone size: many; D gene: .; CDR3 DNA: TGTGCCAGCAGTGCCCGCAGGGTAACGGACACTGAAGCTTTCTTT; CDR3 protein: CASSARRVTDTEAFF
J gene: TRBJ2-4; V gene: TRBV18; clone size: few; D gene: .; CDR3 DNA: TGTGCCAGCCATAGAGAATTCTCTCGGGCCAAAAACATTCAGTACTTC; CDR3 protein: CASHREFSRAKNIQYF
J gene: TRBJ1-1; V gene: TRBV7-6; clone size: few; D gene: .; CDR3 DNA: TGTGCCAGCAGCTTAGCGTCTTACGGAGGGGTTGCTGAAGCTTTCTTT; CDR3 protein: CASSLASYGGVAEAFF
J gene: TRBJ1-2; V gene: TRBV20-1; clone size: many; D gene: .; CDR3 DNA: TGCAGTGTTCCCGACAGCTACTATGGCTACACCTTC; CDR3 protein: CSVPDSYYGYTF
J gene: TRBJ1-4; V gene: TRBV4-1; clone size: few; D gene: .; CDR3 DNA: TGCGCCAGCAGCCAACGAAGTTTCTCACTCGGACGCACTAATGAAAAACTGTTTTTT; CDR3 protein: CASSQRSFSLGRTNEKLFF